This TCR beta chain was sequenced during a study of cytotoxic CD8 clonotypes in ibrutinib-treated CLL. The J segment lost 8 bases and the V segment lost 5 bases, leaving 10 bases of the junction unmatched. Germline CDR1 is SGHTA and CDR2 is FQGNSA. This CDR3 comprises 16 residues. Assay: immunoSEQ multiplex PCR; the TCRdb copy retains only in-frame clones and omits some. Among approximately 130,000 clones listed, 80% to 85% were seen once. The V and J genes are TRBV7-2 and TRBJ2-2, with 11 bases identical to TRBD1. The clonotype was recovered from a human donor with chronic lymphocytic leukemia. The sequencing used PBMCs, collected after 24 months of ibrutinib treatment. The CDR3 reads CASSPRDRGIVGELFF. The CDR3 DNA is TGTGCCAGCAGCCCCCGGGACAGGGGGATAGTAGGGGAGCTGTTTTTT.